This T cell receptor beta chain derives from a study of CD8 T cells in ankylosing spondylitis. TCRdb itself ran the 5' RACE reads through MiXCR, one entry per CDR3 protein. Of approximately 540,000 distinct CDR3 sequences in the sample, roughly 13% are singletons; the top ten hold 6.8%. Study observations and caveats: A TCR beta motif made of about 8 highly homologous variants seemed typical of ankylosing spondylitis blood.

This clonotype came up a few times. Antigen: not known. The CDR3 totals 16 residues. The germline V gene has CDR1 LNHNV and CDR2 YYDKDF (reference sequence). V lost 1 base to trimming and J lost 0 bases, with 11 bases between them. V is TRBV15 and J is TRBJ2-3; no clear D. The specimen was blood, either unsorted or a sorted T cell fraction (not recorded which). The TCR originated in a male donor with ankylosing spondylitis. CDR3 in DNA: TGTGCCACCAGCAGAGGGGTGGGGAAAAGCACAGATACGCAGTATTTT. Its protein is CATSRGVGKSTDTQYF.